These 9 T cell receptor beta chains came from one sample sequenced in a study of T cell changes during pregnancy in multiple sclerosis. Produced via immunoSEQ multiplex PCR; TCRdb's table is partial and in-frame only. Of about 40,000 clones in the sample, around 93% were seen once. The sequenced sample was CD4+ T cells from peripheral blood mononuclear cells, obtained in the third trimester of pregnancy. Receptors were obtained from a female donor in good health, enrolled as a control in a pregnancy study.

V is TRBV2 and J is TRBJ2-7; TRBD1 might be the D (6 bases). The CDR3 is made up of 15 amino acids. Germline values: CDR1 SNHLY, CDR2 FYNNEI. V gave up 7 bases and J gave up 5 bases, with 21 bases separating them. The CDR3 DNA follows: TGTGCCAGCACTCGAGTTGGGACAAAAGCAAACGAGCAGTACTTC. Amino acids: CASTRVGTKANEQYF.

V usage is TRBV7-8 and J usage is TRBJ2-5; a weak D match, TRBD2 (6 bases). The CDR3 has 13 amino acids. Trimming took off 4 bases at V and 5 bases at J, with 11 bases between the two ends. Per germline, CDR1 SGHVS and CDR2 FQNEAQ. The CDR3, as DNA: TGTGCCAGCAGCTCGGGACTTCTGGAGACCCAGTACTTC. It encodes CASSSGLLETQYF.

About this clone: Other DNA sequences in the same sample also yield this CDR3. CDR3 amino acids: CASSYSRTGGGYGYTF. For the CDR3, the DNA is TGTGCCAGCAGTTACTCGAGGACAGGAGGGGGCTATGGCTACACCTTC. This sequence joins TRBV6-5 and TRBJ1-2, with TRBD1 identical over 7 bases. J was trimmed by 4 bases and V by 0 bases; bases with no gene match: 8. The CDR3 is 16 residues long. Germline lookup yields CDR1 MNHEY and CDR2 SVGAGI.

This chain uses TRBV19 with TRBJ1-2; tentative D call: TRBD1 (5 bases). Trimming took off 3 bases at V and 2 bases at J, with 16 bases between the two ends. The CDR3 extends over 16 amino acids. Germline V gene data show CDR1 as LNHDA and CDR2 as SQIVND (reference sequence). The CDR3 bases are TGTGCCAGTAGTATGAGTTCAGGGTACGCGAACTATGGCTACACCTTC. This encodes CASSMSSGYANYGYTF.

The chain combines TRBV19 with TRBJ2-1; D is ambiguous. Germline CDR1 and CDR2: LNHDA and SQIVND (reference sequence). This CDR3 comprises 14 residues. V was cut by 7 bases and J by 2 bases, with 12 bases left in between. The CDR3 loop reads CASIGVAPYNEQFF. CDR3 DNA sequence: TGTGCCAGTATAGGAGTGGCCCCCTACAATGAGCAGTTCTTC. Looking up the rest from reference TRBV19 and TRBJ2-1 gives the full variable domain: DGGITQSPKYLFRKEGQNVTLSCEQNLNHDAMYWYRQDPGQGLRLIYYSQIVNDFQKGDIAEGYSVSREKKESFPLTVTSAQKNPTAFYLCASIGVAPYNEQFFGPGTRLTVL.

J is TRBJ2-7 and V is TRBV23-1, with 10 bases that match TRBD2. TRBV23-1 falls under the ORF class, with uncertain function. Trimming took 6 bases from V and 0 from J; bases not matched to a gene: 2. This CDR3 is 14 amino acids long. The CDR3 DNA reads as TGCGCCAGCAGGGGACTAGCGATCTCCTACGAGCAGTACTTC. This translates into CASRGLAISYEQYF.

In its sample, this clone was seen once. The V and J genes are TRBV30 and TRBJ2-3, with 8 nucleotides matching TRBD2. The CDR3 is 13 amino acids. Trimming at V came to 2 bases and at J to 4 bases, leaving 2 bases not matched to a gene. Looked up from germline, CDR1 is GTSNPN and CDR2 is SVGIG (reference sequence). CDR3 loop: CAWSRGGSDTQYF. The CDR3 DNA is TGTGCCTGGAGTCGGGGGGGATCAGATACGCAGTATTTT.

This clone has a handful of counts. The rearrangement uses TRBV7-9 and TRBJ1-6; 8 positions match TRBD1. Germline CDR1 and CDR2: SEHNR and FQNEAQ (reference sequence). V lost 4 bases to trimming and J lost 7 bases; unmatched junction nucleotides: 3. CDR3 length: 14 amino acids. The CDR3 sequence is CASSYGQGNSPLHF. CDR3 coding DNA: TGTGCCAGCAGCTACGGACAGGGCAATTCACCCCTCCACTTT.

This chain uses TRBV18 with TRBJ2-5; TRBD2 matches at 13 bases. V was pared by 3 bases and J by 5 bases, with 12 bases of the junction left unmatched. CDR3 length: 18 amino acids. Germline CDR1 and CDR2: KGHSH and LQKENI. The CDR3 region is CASSPVFGLAGELETQYF. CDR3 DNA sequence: TGTGCCAGCTCACCCGTCTTTGGACTAGCGGGAGAGCTCGAGACCCAGTACTTC.